The sequence of this T cell receptor beta chain was determined in a study of a mutant IDH1 vaccine in newly diagnosed glioma. Study background: Radiotherapy alone preceded vaccination by 4-6 weeks; alternatively, vaccination started with temozolomide cycles. Every participant had undergone radiotherapy, temozolomide, or both before, and most underwent both. Week 35 was safety follow-up visit V12; week 47 was end-of-study visit V13.

This clone was counted a few times. The target antigen is unknown. Measured with immunoSEQ multiplex PCR; TCRdb has only the in-frame clones, and not every one. In the table there are 20,000 or so clones, 80% to 85% of which are singletons. Time point denoted: week 47, end of study. Each dose of the vaccine consisted of 300 ug of mutant IDH1 20-mer peptide, with topical imiquimod. Across weeks 1, 3, 5, 7, 11, 15, 19 and 23, patients received a vaccination each time, eight in all. Sequenced material: PBMCs, taken from a glioma patient whose treatment included an IDH1 peptide vaccine. This sequence originates from a man aged 40-49 years with glioma.

The CDR3 bases are TGCGCCAGCAGCCTCCGGGACAGGGCACACGAGCAGTACTTC. Residues: CASSLRDRAHEQYF. The chain has TRBV5-1 and TRBJ2-7, with TRBD1 matching 9 bases. The CDR3 has 14 amino acids. Germline loops: CDR1 SGHRS, CDR2 YFSETQ. V was clipped by 4 bases and J by 5 bases; unmatched bases: 7.